This TCR beta chain appears in the sequencing data of a study of shared clonotypes between healthy human individuals. Study context: Donors consisted of a couple of women and three men between 18 and 49. Notes on the study in general: In contrast to clonotypes shared by all four donors, non-shared clonotypes had lower generation probabilities. About 5.2% was the fraction of naive CD4 clonotypes found shared across a few donors.

CDR3 length: 14 residues. With 4 bases clipped from V and 3 bases from J, the junction kept 3 bases outside the gene matches. Germline V lookup: CDR1 MNHEY, CDR2 SVGAGI. This clone was detected a few times. What it binds is not known. Sequencing was performed with immunoSEQ multiplex PCR; in TCRdb, only in-frame clones are kept and a portion is missing. The sample contains some 2,400,000 clones, under 97% of which appear only once. This chain uses TRBV6-5 with TRBJ1-5, with TRBD1 matching over 7 bases. This sequence was found in a man aged 18 to 29 in good health. The sample consisted of naive CD4+ T cells sorted from blood. The sample's subset: CD45RA+ positively selected. The CDR3 DNA reads as TGTGCCAGCAGTTCGGGACAGCTCAATCAGCCCCAGCATTTT. Its protein product is CASSSGQLNQPQHF.